The clone carrying this TCR beta chain was detected a few times. Antigen: not known. The sample originates from a study of CD4 T cells in relation to SARS-CoV-2 and coronaviruses. Study background: PBMCs were cultured with antigen for around nine days before TCR beta sequencing.

TCRdb's copy holds only in-frame clones and misses some; the assay was immunoSEQ multiplex PCR. This table has about 23,000 clones, around 82% appearing once. Before the COVID-19 pandemic, during about 2011-2019, CD4+ T cells were taken from unexposed donors. After roughly ten days of culture, CD4+ T cells were isolated. Findings and caveats of the study: Crossreactivity was assessed only for spike protein, not other viral proteins. Monoreactive clones expanded significantly more to SARS-CoV-2 than crossreactive clones did.

The sequence came from a human donor in good health. Specimen: CD4+ T cells from PBMCs, cultured in vitro.

In nucleotides, the CDR3 is TGTGCCTGGACCCGGGACAGGAATGAAAAACTGTTTTTT. This gives the protein CAWTRDRNEKLFF. The chain joins TRBV30 to TRBJ1-4; 8 bases are shared with TRBD1. The CDR3 is 13 residues long. Germline V gene data show CDR1 as GTSNPN and CDR2 as SVGIG (reference sequence). Unmatched junction bases numbered 3, after V lost 4 bases and J lost 5 bases.